This T cell receptor (beta chain) is from a study of blood T cells in healthy people across ages (dated by TCRdb to the mid-2010s). Looking at the study overall: In model experiments, template switching captured about one uniquely barcoded TCR beta cDNA molecule for every two T cells. The study analyzed two additional independent replicas of 1 million unique cDNA reads from the same blood draw for two donors, one aged 18 to 30 and one aged 80 or older. Age-related changes in TCR beta repertoire diversity were measured in the study by deep sequencing normalized with unique cDNA molecular identifiers. To avoid experimental bias, donors of different ages were distributed randomly across sequencing lanes. The donors were split into four age groups: young (average around 15 years), middle-aged (about 40), aged (about 62) and long-lived (approximately 80).

Receptors were amplified or captured by 5' RACE. The reads were generated on an Illumina HiSeq 2500. A second PCR of roughly 6 to 11 cycles was run with a J-beta primer mix and a sample-barcoded 5' primer. A template-switch 5' adaptor carrying 12 random nucleotides introduced a unique molecular identifier onto each TCR beta cDNA molecule. Each sample yielded at least 3 million CDR3-containing paired-end reads. All of the RNA was converted into first-strand cDNA using the Mint cDNA synthesis kit, with a TRBC-specific oligonucleotide serving as the primer. After uracil-DNA glycosylase treatment, a first 18-cycle PCR used universal primers M1SS and BC2_uni_R on all cDNA. As for how the authors treated the data: Each sample was normalized by randomly selecting 1 million high-quality reads, each carrying a distinct molecular identifier. Reads sharing molecular identifiers were discarded rather than binned into consensus sequences. MiTCR, run with a Q25 quality threshold and the strictest error-elimination algorithm, handled CDR3 identification, clonotype clustering and error correction. Lower-bound total TCR beta diversity was estimated with a nonparametric unseen species model using Euler transformation. Starting from the raw public reads, TCRdb applied fastp trimming at Q25, assembled clones with MiXCR and retained in-frame beta chains. Each entry merges the rows of one CDR3 protein and shows their most common DNA and genes. The V and J calls were determined by TCRdb, not by the authors. The sample records 630,000 or so distinct CDR3 sequences, about 30% of which are singletons. The ten largest account for 15% to 19% of the sample.

For this clonotype: The clone's antigen remains unknown. Per-nucleotide qualities are absent, and no much larger clonotype sits a single base away.

Systemically healthy Caucasian individuals from Russia, around 39 in total and aged about 6 to 90 years, were included as donors. Each donor gave 8 to 10 milliliters of peripheral blood, drawn into EDTA-treated Vacutainer tubes. Ficoll-Paque density-gradient centrifugation was used to isolate PBMCs, with at least 7 million obtained per sample. Total RNA was extracted from PBMCs with Trizol reagent, with at least 6 micrograms obtained per sample. For every donor, flow cytometry on a PBMC aliquot measured the percentage of naive CD45RAhigh/CD27high T cells. The germline V gene supplies CDR1 MNHEY and CDR2 SVGEGT. From cysteine to phenylalanine, the CDR3 is 16 amino acids long. Only CDR3 DNA is held: 48 bases, read in frame from base 1. V trim: 6 bases; J trim: 7 bases; unmatched bases: 8. Here is what the overall study found, with its caveats: Compared with the aged group, the long-lived group had more naive CD4+ T cells, fewer expanded clones and increased TCR diversity, a pattern suggesting age selection. As age increased, observed TCR beta diversity per million T cells dropped in a roughly linear way, and a significant reduction was already evident by age 40. Estimates of total diversity from one million sequenced T cells were regarded as lower bounds and underestimates. Conclusive comparison of naive and antigen-experienced compartments was prevented by the profiling of bulk unsorted PBMCs. A strong correlation was found between observed TCR beta diversity and the percentage of naive T cells measured by flow cytometry. Donor CMV infection status was unknown, potentially confounding age-related changes in expanded clonotypes.

Sample: blood. The chain employs TRBV6-2 or TRBV6-3 and TRBJ2-1; the junction holds 14 bases that match TRBD2. This clonotype originated in a woman aged 80 or over in good health. In nucleotide form, the sequence is TGTGCCAGCAGCCTTGGACTAGCGGGGGGATCTAATGAGCAGTTCTTC. It encodes CASSLGLAGGSNEQFF.